These 5 T cell receptor beta chains were all obtained from the same sample, sequenced in a study of T-cell reconstitution after alpha-beta-depleted transplantation in children (dated by TCRdb to the mid-2010s). Sample treatment or condition, as interpreted from the label and publication: allogeneic hematopoietic cell transplantation with graft depleted of TCRalphabeta T cells and CD19 B cells. The library was generated by PCR. Sequencing used an Illumina HiSeq 2500. TCR libraries were prepared with molecular barcoding, using unique molecular identifiers to normalize TCRbeta repertoire quantification. Through fastp at Q25 and MiXCR, TCRdb rebuilt clones from the public reads, retaining in-frame beta chains. Here each entry gathers all rows of one CDR3 protein and keeps the most common genes and DNA. This sample lists 700,000 to 850,000 distinct CDR3 sequences; 15% to 20% were detected once. The ten largest make up 5% of the sample.

The sequencing used PBMCs, mostly from graft donor cells, collected 360 days after TCRalphabeta/CD19-depleted stem cell transplant. These receptors came from a male patient between 10 and 17 years old who had a stem cell transplant for acute lymphoblastic leukemia, so the T cells may come from the graft donor.

In this sample, this clonotype turned up a few times. V gene TRBV20-1 combines with J gene TRBJ2-1, with TRBD1 matching 11 bases. The CDR3 runs 14 residues. Germline values: CDR1 DFQATT, CDR2 SNEGSKA (reference sequence). Trimming at V came to 3 bases and at J to 6 bases, leaving 4 bases not matched to a gene. The CDR3 loop is CSASLGQGGNEQFF. The CDR3 nucleotides read TGCAGTGCTAGTCTGGGACAGGGGGGCAATGAGCAGTTCTTC.

The rearrangement joins TRBV19 to TRBJ2-1, with a possible D match to TRBD1 (6 bases). CDR3 length: 14 residues. The V gene's germline CDR1 is LNHDA and CDR2 SQIVND (reference sequence). Between the trimmed V and J ends, which lost 5 bases and 7 bases, there was a span of 15 bases. The CDR3 DNA reads as TGTGCCAGTAGTGACAGGATCTGGCCGAATGAGCAGTTCTTC. It specifies CASSDRIWPNEQFF.

At least ten counts were recorded for this clonotype. The rearrangement uses TRBV3-1 and TRBJ1-2; no firm D call. Trimming removed 2 bases from V and 4 bases from J, with 8 bases in between. This CDR3 has 13 amino acids. Germline values: CDR1 LGHDT, CDR2 YNNKEL (reference sequence). The CDR3 region has the DNA TGTGCCAGCAGCCAATTATCCCTCTATGGCTACACCTTC. Translated, it gives CASSQLSLYGYTF.

This clonotype has more than one count but fewer than ten. The J gene is TRBJ1-5, the V gene TRBV12-5; 7 bases line up with TRBD1. Looked up from germline, CDR1 is LGHNT and CDR2 is FRNRAP. The CDR3 runs 14 residues. V trimming: 7 bases; J trimming: 0 bases; junction bases outside the gene matches: 3. CDR3 sequence reads: CASAQGDSNQPQHF. The CDR3 DNA sequence: TGTGCTAGTGCCCAGGGGGATAGCAATCAGCCCCAGCATTTT. The whole variable domain, filled in from reference TRBV12-5 and TRBJ1-5, reads DARVTQTPRHKVTEMGQEVTMRCQPILGHNTVFWYRQTMMQGLELLAYFRNRAPLDDSGMPKDRFSAEMPDATLATLKIQPSEPRDSAVYFCASAQGDSNQPQHFGDGTRLSIL.

This clonotype was counted a few times. The chain recombines TRBV4-1 with TRBJ2-7; 7 nucleotides align to TRBD2. CDR3 length equals 14 residues. In germline, CDR1 is MGHRA, CDR2 YSYEKL. V lost 2 bases to trimming and J lost 5 bases; unmatched junction nucleotides: 6. In nucleotides, the CDR3 is TGCGCCAGCAGCCAAATGGGACTAACTCACGAGCAGTACTTC. As protein: CASSQMGLTHEQYF.